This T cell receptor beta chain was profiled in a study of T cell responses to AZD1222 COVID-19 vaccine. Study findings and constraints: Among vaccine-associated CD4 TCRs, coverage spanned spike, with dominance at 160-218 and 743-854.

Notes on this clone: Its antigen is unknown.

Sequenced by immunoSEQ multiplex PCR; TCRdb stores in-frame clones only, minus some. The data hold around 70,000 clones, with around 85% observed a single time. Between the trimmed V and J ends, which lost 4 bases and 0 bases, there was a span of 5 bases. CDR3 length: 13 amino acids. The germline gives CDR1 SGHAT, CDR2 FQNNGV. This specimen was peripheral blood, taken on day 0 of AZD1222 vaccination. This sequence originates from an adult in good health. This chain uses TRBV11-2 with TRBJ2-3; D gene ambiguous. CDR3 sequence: CASSSASTDTQYF. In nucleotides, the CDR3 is TGTGCCAGCAGCTCGGCTAGCACAGATACGCAGTATTTT.